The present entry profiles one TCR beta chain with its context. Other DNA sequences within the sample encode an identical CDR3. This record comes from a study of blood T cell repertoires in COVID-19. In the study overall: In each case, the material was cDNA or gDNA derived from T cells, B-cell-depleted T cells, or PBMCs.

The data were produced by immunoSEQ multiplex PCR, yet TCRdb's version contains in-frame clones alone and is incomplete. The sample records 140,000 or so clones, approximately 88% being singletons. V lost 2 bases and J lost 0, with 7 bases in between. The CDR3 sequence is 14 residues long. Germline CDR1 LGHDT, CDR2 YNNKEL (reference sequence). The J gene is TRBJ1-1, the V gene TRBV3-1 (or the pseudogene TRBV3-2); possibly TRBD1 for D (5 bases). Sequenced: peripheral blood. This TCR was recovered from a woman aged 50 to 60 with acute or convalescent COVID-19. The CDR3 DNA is TGTGCCAGCAGCCAACAGGGTTTGAACACTGAAGCTTTCTTT. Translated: CASSQQGLNTEAFF.